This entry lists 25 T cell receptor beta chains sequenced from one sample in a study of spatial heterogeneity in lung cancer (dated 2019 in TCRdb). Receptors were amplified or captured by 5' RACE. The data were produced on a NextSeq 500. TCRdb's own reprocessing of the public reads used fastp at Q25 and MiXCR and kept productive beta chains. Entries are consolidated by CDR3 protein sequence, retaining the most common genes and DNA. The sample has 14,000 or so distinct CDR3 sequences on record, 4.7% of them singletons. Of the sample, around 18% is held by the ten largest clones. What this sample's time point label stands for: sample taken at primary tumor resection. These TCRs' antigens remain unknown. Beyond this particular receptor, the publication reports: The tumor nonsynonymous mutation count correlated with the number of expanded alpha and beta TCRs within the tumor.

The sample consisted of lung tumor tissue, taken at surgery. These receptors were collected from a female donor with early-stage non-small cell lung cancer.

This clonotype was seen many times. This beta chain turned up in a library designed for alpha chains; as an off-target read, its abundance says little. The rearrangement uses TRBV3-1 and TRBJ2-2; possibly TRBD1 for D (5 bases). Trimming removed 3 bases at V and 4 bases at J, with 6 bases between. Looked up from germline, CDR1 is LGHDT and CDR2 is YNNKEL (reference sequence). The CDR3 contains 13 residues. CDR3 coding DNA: TGTGCCAGCAGCCAGGGGCGCACCGGGGAGCTGTTTTTT. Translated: CASSQGRTGELFF.

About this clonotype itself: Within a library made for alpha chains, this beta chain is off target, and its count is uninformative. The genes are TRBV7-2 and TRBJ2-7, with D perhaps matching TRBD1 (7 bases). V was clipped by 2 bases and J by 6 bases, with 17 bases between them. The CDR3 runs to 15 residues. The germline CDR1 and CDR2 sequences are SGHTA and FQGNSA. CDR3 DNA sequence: TGTGCCAGCAGCTTAACAGGGGCTGGGGGGATCGAGCAGTACTTC. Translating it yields CASSLTGAGGIEQYF.

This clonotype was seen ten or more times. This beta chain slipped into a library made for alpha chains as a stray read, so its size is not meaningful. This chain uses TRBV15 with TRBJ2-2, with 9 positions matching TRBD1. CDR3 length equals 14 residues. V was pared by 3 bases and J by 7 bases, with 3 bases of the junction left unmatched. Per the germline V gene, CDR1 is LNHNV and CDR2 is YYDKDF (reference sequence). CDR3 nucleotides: TGTGCCACCAGCAGGACAGGGGGTGACGGGGAGCTGTTTTTT. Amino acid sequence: CATSRTGGDGELFF.

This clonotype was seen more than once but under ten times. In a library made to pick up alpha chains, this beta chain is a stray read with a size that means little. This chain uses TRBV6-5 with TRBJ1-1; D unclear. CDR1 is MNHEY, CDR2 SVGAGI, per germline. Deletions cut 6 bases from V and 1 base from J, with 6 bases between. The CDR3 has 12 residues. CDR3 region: CASSHSNTEAFF. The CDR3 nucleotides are TGTGCCAGCAGCCACTCGAACACTGAAGCTTTCTTT.

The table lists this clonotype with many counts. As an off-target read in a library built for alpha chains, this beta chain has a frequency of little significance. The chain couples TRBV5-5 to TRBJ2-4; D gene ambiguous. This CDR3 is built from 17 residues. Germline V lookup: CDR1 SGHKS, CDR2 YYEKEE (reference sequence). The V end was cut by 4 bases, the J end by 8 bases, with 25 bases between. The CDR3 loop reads CASSHARSSDPGDIQYF. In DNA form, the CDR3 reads TGTGCCAGCAGCCACGCTAGAAGTTCGGACCCGGGCGACATTCAGTACTTC.

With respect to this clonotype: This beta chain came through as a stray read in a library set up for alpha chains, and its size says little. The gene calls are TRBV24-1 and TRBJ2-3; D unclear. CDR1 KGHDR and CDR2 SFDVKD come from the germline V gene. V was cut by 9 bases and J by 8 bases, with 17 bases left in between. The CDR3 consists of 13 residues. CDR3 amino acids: CATGVPGLATQYF. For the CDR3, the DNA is TGTGCCACCGGAGTCCCGGGTCTCGCTACGCAGTATTTT.

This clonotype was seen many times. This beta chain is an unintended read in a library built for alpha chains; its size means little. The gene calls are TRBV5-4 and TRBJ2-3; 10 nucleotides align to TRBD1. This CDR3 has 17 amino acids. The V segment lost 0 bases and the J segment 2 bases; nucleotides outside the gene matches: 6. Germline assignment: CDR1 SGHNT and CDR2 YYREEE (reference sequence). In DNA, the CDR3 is TGTGCCAGCAGCTTGGATGGGGACAGGGGACTCACAGATACGCAGTATTTT. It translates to CASSLDGDRGLTDTQYF.

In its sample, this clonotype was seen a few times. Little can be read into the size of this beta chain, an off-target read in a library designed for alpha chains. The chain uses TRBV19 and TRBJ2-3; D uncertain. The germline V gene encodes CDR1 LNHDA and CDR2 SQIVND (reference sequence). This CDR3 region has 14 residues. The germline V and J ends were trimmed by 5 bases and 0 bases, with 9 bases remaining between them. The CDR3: CASSGRSSTDTQYF. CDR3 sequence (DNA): TGTGCCAGTAGTGGACGGAGTAGCACAGATACGCAGTATTTT.

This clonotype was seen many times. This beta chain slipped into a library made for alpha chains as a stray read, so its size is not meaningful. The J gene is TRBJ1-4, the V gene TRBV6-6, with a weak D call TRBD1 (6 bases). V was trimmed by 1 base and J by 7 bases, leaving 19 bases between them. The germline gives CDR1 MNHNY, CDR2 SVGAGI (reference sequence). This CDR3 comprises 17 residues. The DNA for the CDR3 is TGTGCCAGCAGTTACTACCTGAGGGGGGGCGTAAGTGAAAAACTGTTTTTT. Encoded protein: CASSYYLRGGVSEKLFF.

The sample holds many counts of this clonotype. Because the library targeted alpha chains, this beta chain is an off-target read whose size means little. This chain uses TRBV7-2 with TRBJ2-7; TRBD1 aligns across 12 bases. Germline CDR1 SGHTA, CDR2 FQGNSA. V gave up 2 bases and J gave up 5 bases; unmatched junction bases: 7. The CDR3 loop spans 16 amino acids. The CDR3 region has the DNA TGTGCCAGCAGCTTACTCCCCGGGACAGGGGGCGACGAGCAGTACTTC. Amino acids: CASSLLPGTGGDEQYF.

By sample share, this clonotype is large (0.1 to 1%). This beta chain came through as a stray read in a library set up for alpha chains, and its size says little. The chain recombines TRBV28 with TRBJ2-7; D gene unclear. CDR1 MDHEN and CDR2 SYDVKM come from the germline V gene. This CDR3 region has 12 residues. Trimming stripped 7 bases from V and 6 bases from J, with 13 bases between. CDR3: CASTHDRPEQYF. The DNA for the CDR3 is TGTGCCAGCACCCACGACCGTCCCGAGCAGTACTTC. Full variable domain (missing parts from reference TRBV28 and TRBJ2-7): DVKVTQSSRYLVKRTGEKVFLECVQDMDHENMFWYRQDPGLGLRLIYFSYDVKMKEKGDIPEGYSVSREKKERFSLILESASTNQTSMYLCASTHDRPEQYFGPGTRLTVT.

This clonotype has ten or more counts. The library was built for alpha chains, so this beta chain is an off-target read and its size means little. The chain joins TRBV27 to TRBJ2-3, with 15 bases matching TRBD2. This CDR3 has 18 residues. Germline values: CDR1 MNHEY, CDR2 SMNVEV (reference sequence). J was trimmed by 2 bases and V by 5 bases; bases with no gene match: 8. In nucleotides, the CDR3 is TGTGCCAGCAGTGTACGCGGACTAGCGGGGGGGTTCACAGATACGCAGTATTTT. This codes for CASSVRGLAGGFTDTQYF.

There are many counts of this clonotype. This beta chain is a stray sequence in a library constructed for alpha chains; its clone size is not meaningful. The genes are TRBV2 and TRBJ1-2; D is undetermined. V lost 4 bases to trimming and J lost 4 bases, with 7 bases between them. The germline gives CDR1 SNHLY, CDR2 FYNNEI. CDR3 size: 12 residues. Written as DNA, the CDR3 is TGTGCCAGCAGTGGGGTCGTCTATGGCTACACCTTC. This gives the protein CASSGVVYGYTF. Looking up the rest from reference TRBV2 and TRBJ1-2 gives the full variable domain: EPEVTQTPSHQVTQMGQEVILRCVPISNHLYFYWYRQILGQKVEFLVSFYNNEISEKSEIFDDQFSVERPDGSNFTLKIRSTKLEDSAMYFCASSGVVYGYTFGSGTRLTVV.

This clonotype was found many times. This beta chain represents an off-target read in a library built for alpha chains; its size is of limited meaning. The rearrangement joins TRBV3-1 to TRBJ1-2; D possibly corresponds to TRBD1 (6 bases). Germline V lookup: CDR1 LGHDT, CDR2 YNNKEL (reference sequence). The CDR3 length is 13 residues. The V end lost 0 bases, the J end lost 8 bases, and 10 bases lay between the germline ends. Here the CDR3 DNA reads TGTGCCAGCAGCCAAGAGGGCAGGGGAGGCTACACCTTC. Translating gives CASSQEGRGGYTF. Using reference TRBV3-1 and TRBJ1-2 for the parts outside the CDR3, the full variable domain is DTAVSQTPKYLVTQMGNDKSIKCEQNLGHDTMYWYKQDSKKFLKIMFSYNNKELIINETVPNRFSPKSPDKAHLNLHINSLELGDSAVYFCASSQEGRGGYTFGSGTRLTVV.

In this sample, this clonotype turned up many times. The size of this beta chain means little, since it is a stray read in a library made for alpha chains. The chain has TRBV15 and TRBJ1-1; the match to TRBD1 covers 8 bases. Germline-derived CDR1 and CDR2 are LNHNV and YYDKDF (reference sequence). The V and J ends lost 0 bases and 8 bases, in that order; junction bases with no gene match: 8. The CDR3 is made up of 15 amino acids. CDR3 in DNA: TGTGCCACCAGCAGAGATACCCGGACAGGGAGCGAAGCTTTCTTT. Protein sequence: CATSRDTRTGSEAFF.

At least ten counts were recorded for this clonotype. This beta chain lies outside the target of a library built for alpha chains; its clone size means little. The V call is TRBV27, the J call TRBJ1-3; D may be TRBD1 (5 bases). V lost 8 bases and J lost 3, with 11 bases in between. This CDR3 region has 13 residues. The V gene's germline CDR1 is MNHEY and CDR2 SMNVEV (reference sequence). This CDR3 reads CASLGGDGNTIYF. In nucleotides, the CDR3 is TGTGCCAGCCTCGGAGGGGATGGAAACACCATATATTTT.

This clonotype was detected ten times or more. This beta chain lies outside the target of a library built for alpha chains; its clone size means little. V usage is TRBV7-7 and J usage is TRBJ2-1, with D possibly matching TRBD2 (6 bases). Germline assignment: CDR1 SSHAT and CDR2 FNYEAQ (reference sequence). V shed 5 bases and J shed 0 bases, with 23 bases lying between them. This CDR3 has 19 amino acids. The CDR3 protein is CASSPLVSAGMSSYNEQFF. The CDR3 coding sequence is TGTGCCAGCAGCCCGCTGGTATCGGCGGGGATGAGCTCCTACAATGAGCAGTTCTTC.

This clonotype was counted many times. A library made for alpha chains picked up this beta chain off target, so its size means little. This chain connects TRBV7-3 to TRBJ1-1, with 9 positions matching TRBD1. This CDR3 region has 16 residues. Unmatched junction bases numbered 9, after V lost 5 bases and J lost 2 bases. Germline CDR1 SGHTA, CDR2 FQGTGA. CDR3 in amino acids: CASSLGQGTPNTEAFF. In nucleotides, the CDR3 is TGTGCCAGCAGCCTTGGACAGGGGACTCCAAACACTGAAGCTTTCTTT.

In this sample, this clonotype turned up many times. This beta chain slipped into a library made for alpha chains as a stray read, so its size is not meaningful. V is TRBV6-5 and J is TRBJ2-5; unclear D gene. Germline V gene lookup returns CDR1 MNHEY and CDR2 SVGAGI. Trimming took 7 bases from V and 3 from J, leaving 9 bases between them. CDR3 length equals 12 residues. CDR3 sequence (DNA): TGTGCCAGCAAAGGCCAGAAAGAGACCCAGTACTTC. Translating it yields CASKGQKETQYF.

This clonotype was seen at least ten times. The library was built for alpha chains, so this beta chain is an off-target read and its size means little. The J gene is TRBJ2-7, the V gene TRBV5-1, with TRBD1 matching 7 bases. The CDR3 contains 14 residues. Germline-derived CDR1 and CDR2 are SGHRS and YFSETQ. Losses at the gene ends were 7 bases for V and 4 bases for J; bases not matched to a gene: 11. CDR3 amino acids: CASGNRGPIYEQYF. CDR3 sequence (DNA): TGCGCCAGCGGTAACAGGGGACCTATATACGAGCAGTACTTC.

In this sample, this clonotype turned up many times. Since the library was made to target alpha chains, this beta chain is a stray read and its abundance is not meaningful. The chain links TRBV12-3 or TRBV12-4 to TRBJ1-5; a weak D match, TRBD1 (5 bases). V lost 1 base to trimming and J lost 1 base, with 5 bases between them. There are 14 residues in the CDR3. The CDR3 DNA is TGTGCCAGCAGTTTAGGGGGGAGCAATCAGCCCCAGCATTTT. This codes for CASSLGGSNQPQHF.

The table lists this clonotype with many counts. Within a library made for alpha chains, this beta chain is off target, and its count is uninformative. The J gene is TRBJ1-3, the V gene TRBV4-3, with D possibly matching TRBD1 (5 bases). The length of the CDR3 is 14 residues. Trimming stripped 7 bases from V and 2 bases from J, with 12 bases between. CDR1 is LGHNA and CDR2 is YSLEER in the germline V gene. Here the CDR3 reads CASKPGRAGNTIYF. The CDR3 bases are TGCGCCAGCAAACCGGGGCGGGCTGGAAACACCATATATTTT.

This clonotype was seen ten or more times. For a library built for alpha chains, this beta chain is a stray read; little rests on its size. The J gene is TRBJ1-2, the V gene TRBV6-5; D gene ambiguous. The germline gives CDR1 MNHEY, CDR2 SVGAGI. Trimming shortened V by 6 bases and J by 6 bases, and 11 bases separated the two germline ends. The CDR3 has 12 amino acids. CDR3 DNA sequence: TGTGCCAGCAGCAAATTTGGGGATGGCTACACCTTC. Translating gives CASSKFGDGYTF.

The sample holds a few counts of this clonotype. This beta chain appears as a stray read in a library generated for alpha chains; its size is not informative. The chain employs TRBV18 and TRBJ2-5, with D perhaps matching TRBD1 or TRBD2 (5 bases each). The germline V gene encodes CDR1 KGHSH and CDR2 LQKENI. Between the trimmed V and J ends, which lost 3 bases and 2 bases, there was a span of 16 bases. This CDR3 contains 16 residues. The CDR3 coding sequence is TGTGCCAGCTCACCGAAAGGGTGGGACCTACAAGAGACCCAGTACTTC. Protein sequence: CASSPKGWDLQETQYF.

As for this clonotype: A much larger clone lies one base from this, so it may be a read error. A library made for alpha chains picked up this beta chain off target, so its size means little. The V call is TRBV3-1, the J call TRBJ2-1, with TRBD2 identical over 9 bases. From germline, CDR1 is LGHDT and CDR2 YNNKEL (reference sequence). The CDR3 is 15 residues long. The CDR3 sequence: CASGQALAGPNEQFF. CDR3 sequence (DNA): TGTGCCAGCGGCCAAGCGCTAGCGGGGCCGAATGAGCAGTTCTTC.